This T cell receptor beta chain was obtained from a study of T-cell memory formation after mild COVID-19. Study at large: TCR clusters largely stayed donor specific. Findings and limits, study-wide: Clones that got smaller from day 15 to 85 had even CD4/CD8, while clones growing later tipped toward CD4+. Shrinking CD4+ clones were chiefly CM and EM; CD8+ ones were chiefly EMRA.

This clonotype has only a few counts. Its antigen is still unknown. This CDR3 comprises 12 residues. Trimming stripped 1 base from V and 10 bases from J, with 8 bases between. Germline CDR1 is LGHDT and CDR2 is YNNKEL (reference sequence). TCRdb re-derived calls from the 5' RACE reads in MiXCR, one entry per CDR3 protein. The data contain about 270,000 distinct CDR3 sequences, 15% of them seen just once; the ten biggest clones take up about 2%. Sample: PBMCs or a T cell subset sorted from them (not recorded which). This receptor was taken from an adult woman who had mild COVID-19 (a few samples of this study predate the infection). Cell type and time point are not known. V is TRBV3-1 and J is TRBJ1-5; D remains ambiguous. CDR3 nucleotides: TGTGCCAGCAGCCAAGGGAAGGGCCCCCAGCATTTT. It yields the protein CASSQGKGPQHF. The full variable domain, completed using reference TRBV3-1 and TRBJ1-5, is DTAVSQTPKYLVTQMGNDKSIKCEQNLGHDTMYWYKQDSKKFLKIMFSYNNKELIINETVPNRFSPKSPDKAHLNLHINSLELGDSAVYFCASSQGKGPQHFGDGTRLSIL.